This TCR beta chain was captured by sequencing in a study of CD8 T cell repertoires and HIV-1 epitope variants. Study details: The baseline condition was 1M T cells left uncultured.

Germline CDR1 is KGHSH and CDR2 is LQKENI. The CDR3 sequence is 19 residues long. The trim removed 2 bases at V and 3 bases at J, leaving 11 bases unmatched. As concerns this clone: Its antigen remains unknown.

On the immunoSEQ platform, TCR beta CDR3s were sequenced at survey depth. The data were produced by immunoSEQ multiplex PCR, yet TCRdb's version contains in-frame clones alone and is incomplete. Of about 6,200 clones listed, about 72% are singletons. This sequence originates from a male donor with HIV. The rearrangement joins TRBV18 to TRBJ2-2, with 11 bases fitting TRBD2. Sequenced input: cultured CD8+ T cells derived from PBMCs. The CDR3 DNA reads as TGTGCCAGCTCACCAAAAAAACTAGCGGGAGTTAAAGACACCGGGGAGCTGTTTTTT. Residues: CASSPKKLAGVKDTGELFF. Together with reference TRBV18 and TRBJ2-2, the CDR3 gives the full variable domain: NAGVMQNPRHLVRRRGQEARLRCSPMKGHSHVYWYRQLPEEGLKFMVYLQKENIIDESGMPKERFSAEFPKEGPSILRIQQVVRGDSAAYFCASSPKKLAGVKDTGELFFGEGSRLTVL.